This T cell receptor (beta chain) stems from a study of cytomegalovirus exposure and HLA in healthy donors. General observations from the study: The authors listed approximately 150 TCR beta chains as cytomegalovirus-associated.

The V and J ends lost 2 bases and 2 bases respectively, with 8 bases between them. This CDR3 has 13 residues. Germline CDR1 reads SGHDT; CDR2 reads YYEEEE. This clone was observed a few times. Antigen: not known. Use of 60 Vbeta and 13 Jbeta primers characterized the PCR. Using immunoSEQ multiplex PCR, the repertoire was profiled, and TCRdb retains in-frame clones only, with some absent. The repertoire has roughly 56,000 clones, 80% to 90% of them found once; the top ten carry over 1.1%. This chain connects TRBV5-6 to TRBJ2-7; D perhaps matches TRBD1 (6 bases). The sequencing sample was made of PBMCs. This clonotype originated in a man aged 18 to 30 in good health and CMV-seronegative. The CDR3 DNA sequence: TGTGCCAGCAGCTTCCGGGACACCTACGAGCAGTACTTC. Translation gives CASSFRDTYEQYF.